These T cell receptor beta chains were read from a single sample in a study of blood T cell repertoires in COVID-19. Generated by immunoSEQ multiplex PCR, the TCRdb table keeps only in-frame clones and is missing some. Of almost 300,000 clones in the sample, 70% to 90% were seen once. Sequencing was performed on peripheral blood. The receptors here all came from an older man with acute or convalescent COVID-19. The CDR3 runs from the conserved cysteine through the conserved F or W. A D gene is named only where the DNA matches it firmly. Size is omitted from some rows. Given values are once, few, many or a class for expanded clones.

15,.,TRBJ1-4,TRBV18,.,TGTGCCAGCTCACCAGGGTCAGGACTAAATGAAAAACTGTTTTTT,CASSPGSGLNEKLFF
15,few,TRBJ1-5,TRBV30,TRBD1,TGTGCCTGGAGTATAGGGACAGGGTTCGATCAGCCCCAGCATTTT,CAWSIGTGFDQPQHF
14,.,TRBJ2-7,TRBV6-5,TRBD1,TGTGCCAGCAGGGTTGGGACAGGGCTCTACGAGCAGTACTTC,CASRVGTGLYEQYF
16,once,TRBJ2-2,TRBV10-3,TRBD1,TGTGCCATCCCCCTAAATCGACAGGGGAACACCGGGGAGCTGTTTTTT,CAIPLNRQGNTGELFF
19,.,TRBJ2-3,TRBV7-2,TRBD2,TGTGCCAGCAGCCCCCTCGGAGAACTAGCGGGAGACTCTACAGATACGCAGTATTTT,CASSPLGELAGDSTDTQYF
16,.,TRBJ2-1,TRBV19,.,TGTGCCAGTAGTATAGATGGGGGGAGCTCCTACAATGAGCAGTTCTTC,CASSIDGGSSYNEQFF
18,many,TRBJ2-3,TRBV5-5,TRBD2,TGTGCCAGCAGGTTGAGGCTGACTAGCGGGGGGGCTGGAGATACGCAGTATTTT,CASRLRLTSGGAGDTQYF
16,.,TRBJ2-3,TRBV4-2,.,TGTGCCAGCAGCCGCGGGACTCAGCAAAACGCGGATACGCAGTATTTT,CASSRGTQQNADTQYF
16,.,TRBJ1-1,TRBV4-3,.,TGCGCCAGCAGCCAAGGAGTTTGGGGGGGAGGCACTGAAGCTTTCTTT,CASSQGVWGGGTEAFF
14,.,TRBJ2-5,TRBV6-2/TRBV6-3,TRBD1,TGTGCCAGCAGTTACTCCACAGGGGGCCAGACCCAGTACTTC,CASSYSTGGQTQYF
15,.,TRBJ1-1,TRBV5-6,.,TGTGCCAGCAGCTTGGCTGGTCGGGTGAACACTGAAGCTTTCTTT,CASSLAGRVNTEAFF
14,.,TRBJ2-1,TRBV27,.,TGTGCCAGCTCCCCGAGGGGTTGGGGAGGAGAGCAGTTCTTC,CASSPRGWGGEQFF
16,.,TRBJ2-7,TRBV9,TRBD1,TGTGCCAGCAGCCCCGGGACAGGACTTTTCTCCTACGAGCAGTACTTC,CASSPGTGLFSYEQYF
15,.,TRBJ2-3,TRBV5-4,.,TGTGCCAGCAGCTTGGAGCCCCAACGGTCCGATACGCAGTATTTT,CASSLEPQRSDTQYF
14,.,TRBJ1-1,TRBV30,TRBD1,TGTGCCTGGAGTGTAACAGGGGGCCGGACTGAAGCTTTCTTT,CAWSVTGGRTEAFF
14,.,TRBJ1-3,TRBV19,TRBD1,TGTGCCAGTGGACAGGGGATCTCTGGAAACACCATATATTTT,CASGQGISGNTIYF
14,.,TRBJ1-5,TRBV4-1,.,TGCGCCAGCAGCCAAGATTGGAGGGTTCAGCCCCAGCATTTT,CASSQDWRVQPQHF
15,.,TRBJ1-1,TRBV19,.,TGTGCCAGTTGGGACTCCGGACGAGGGAACACTGAAGCTTTCTTT,CASWDSGRGNTEAFF
17,once,TRBJ2-5,TRBV5-1,TRBD2,TGCGCCAGCAGCTTGGCCGGGCGGGGGGCCCTTATAGAGACCCAGTACTTC,CASSLAGRGALIETQYF
16,.,TRBJ2-7,TRBV28,TRBD2,TGTGCCAGCAGTTTATCCGGGACTAGCGGCCGGTCCGAGCAGTACTTC,CASSLSGTSGRSEQYF
17,.,TRBJ1-5,TRBV4-3,TRBD1,TGCGCCAGCAGCCAAGATCGGCGACAGGGGGCATGGCAGCCCCAGCATTTT,CASSQDRRQGAWQPQHF
15,.,TRBJ2-5,TRBV7-8,.,TGTGCCAGCAGCTTAGACTCGGGAACCGGGGAGACCCAGTACTTC,CASSLDSGTGETQYF
16,once,TRBJ2-1,TRBV5-1,.,TGCGCCAGCAGCTTGAATAGCGCGAGCTCCTACAATGAGCAGTTCTTC,CASSLNSASSYNEQFF
17,.,TRBJ2-2,TRBV7-2,TRBD2,TGTGCCAGCAGCCACCTAGCGGGGGGGCGGGGCACCGGGGAGCTGTTTTTT,CASSHLAGGRGTGELFF
14,.,TRBJ2-2,TRBV5-6,.,TGTGCCAGCAGCTCCGGACAGTTATCCGGGGAGCTGTTTTTT,CASSSGQLSGELFF
13,.,TRBJ2-1,TRBV19,.,TGTGCCAGTAGTATCCCCCCGTACAATGAGCAGTTCTTC,CASSIPPYNEQFF
14,.,TRBJ1-2,TRBV6-6,TRBD1,TGTGCCAGCAGTTACTCGGACAGGGGTTATGGCTACACCTTC,CASSYSDRGYGYTF
14,.,TRBJ2-1,TRBV6-2/TRBV6-3,.,TGTGCCAGCAGTCCGCGCCGGGGTTTTAATGAGCAGTTCTTC,CASSPRRGFNEQFF
14,.,TRBJ2-7,TRBV28,TRBD1,TGTGCCAGCAGTCGACAGGGCCCCTCCTACGAGCAGTACTTC,CASSRQGPSYEQYF
16,.,TRBJ1-1,TRBV3-1/TRBV3-2,.,TGTGCCAGCAGCCAAGAAGGGGGGGCCCCGGACACTGAAGCTTTCTTT,CASSQEGGAPDTEAFF
12,.,TRBJ2-3,TRBV2,.,TGTGCCAGCAGCCGGTACCCAGATACGCAGTATTTT,CASSRYPDTQYF
17,.,TRBJ1-6,TRBV6-2/TRBV6-3,.,TGTGCCAGCAGTTACTCGGAAGGGGACTCCTATAATTCACCCCTCCACTTT,CASSYSEGDSYNSPLHF
15,.,TRBJ1-2,TRBV19,TRBD1,TGTGCCAGTAGTAAAGGGACAGTCGGTTTCTATGGCTACACCTTC,CASSKGTVGFYGYTF
15,once,TRBJ1-5,TRBV7-9,TRBD1,TGTGCCAGTCCCGGCCGGCCAGGGGGCGACCAGCCCCAGCATTTT,CASPGRPGGDQPQHF
15,once,TRBJ2-3,TRBV9,TRBD1,TGTGCCAGCAGCGTAGAGGGGACAGGGGAGGATACGCAGTATTTT,CASSVEGTGEDTQYF
14,once,TRBJ1-5,TRBV29-1,TRBD1,TGCAGCGGAAGCCGGGACAGGGAGGGCCAGCCCCAGCATTTT,CSGSRDREGQPQHF
15,few,TRBJ1-1,TRBV4-2,.,TGTGCCAGCAGCCAAGAACCGGGGAGCGTCACTGAAGCTTTCTTT,CASSQEPGSVTEAFF
15,.,TRBJ2-7,TRBV7-2,.,TGTGCCAGCAGCCTTACCGGGACTGCCACCTACGAGCAGTACTTC,CASSLTGTATYEQYF
14,.,TRBJ2-5,TRBV5-6,.,TGTGCCAGCAGCCGCGGCGTCACCCAAGAGACCCAGTACTTC,CASSRGVTQETQYF
16,.,TRBJ1-5,TRBV7-8,.,TGTGCCAGCAGCTTACGGCGCAGGGGAAGCAATCAGCCCCAGCATTTT,CASSLRRRGSNQPQHF